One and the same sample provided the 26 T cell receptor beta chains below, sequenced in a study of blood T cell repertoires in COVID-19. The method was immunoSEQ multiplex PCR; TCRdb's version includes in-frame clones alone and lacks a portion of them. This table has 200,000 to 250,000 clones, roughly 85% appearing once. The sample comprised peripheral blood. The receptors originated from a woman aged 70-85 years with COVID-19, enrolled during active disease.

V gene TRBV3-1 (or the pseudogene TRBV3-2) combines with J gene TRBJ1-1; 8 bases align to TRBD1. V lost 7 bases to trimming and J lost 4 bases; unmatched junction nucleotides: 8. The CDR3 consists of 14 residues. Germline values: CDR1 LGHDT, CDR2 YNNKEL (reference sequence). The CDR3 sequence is CASTPTGAFTEAFF. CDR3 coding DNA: TGTGCCAGCACCCCGACAGGGGCTTTCACTGAAGCTTTCTTT.

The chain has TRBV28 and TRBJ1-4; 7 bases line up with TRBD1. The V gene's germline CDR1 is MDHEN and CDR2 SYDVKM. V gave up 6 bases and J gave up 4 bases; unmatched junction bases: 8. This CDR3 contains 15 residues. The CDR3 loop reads CASSPPTGVNEKLFF. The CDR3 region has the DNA TGTGCCAGCAGCCCCCCCACAGGGGTTAATGAAAAACTGTTTTTT.

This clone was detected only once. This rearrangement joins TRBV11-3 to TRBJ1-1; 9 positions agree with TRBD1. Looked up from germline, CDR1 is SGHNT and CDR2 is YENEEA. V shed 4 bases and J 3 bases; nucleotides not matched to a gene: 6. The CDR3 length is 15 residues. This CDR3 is CASSSRQGDDTEAFF. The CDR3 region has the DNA TGTGCCAGCAGCTCACGACAGGGGGATGACACTGAAGCTTTCTTT.

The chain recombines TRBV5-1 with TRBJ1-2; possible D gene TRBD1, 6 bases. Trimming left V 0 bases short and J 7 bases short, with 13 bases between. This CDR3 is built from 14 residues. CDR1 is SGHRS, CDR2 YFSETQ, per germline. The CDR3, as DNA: TGCGCCAGCAGCTTGGACCAGGGGTTGGTTGGCTACACCTTC. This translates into CASSLDQGLVGYTF.

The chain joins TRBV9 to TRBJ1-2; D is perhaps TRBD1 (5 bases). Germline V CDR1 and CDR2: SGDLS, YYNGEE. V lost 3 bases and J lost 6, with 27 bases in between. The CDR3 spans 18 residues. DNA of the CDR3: TGTGCCAGCAGCGGGAAGGGGTCGGGCGCCCCGTTACGAGATGGCTACACCTTC. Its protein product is CASSGKGSGAPLRDGYTF.

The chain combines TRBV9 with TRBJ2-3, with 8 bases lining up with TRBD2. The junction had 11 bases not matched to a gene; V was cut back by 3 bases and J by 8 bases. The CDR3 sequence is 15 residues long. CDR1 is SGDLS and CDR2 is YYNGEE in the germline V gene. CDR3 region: CASSAPGSGIGTQYF. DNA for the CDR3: TGTGCCAGCAGCGCTCCGGGTAGCGGGATCGGTACGCAGTATTTT.

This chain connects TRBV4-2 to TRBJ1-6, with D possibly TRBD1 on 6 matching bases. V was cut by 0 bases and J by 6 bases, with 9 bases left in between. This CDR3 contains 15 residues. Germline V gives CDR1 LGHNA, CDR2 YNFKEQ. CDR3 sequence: CASSQEDRGNSPLHF. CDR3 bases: TGTGCCAGCAGCCAAGAGGACAGAGGTAATTCACCCCTCCACTTT.

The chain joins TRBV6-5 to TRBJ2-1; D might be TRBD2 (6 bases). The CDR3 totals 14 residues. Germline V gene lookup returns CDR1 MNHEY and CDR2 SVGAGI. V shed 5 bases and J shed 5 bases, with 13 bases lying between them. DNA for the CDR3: TGTGCCAGCAGTCTGGCGGGGAAGAACAATGAGCAGTTCTTC. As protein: CASSLAGKNNEQFF.

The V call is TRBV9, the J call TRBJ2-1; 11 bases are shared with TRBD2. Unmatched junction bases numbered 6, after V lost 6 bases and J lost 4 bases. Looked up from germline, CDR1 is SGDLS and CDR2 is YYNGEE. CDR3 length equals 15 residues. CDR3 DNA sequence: TGTGCCAGCACCCTAGCGGGGGGCCAATACAATGAGCAGTTCTTC. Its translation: CASTLAGGQYNEQFF.

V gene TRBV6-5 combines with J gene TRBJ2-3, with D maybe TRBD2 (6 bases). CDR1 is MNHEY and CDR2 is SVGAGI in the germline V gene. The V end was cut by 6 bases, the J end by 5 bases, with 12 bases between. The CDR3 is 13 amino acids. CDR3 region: CASSPLGGDTQYF. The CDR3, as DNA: TGTGCCAGCAGCCCGTTGGGGGGAGATACGCAGTATTTT.

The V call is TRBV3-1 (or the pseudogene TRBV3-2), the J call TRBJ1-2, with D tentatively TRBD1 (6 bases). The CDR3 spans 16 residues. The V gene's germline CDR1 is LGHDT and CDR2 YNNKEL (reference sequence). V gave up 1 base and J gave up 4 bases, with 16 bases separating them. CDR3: CASSQGGGRSSYGYTF. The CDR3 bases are TGTGCCAGCAGCCAAGGTGGGGGCAGAAGCTCCTATGGCTACACCTTC.

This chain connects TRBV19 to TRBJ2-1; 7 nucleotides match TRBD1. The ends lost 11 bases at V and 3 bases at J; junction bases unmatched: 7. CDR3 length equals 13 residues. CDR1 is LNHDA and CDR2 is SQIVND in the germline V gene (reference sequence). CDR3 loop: CAVRTGVYNEQFF. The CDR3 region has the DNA TGTGCCGTTCGAACAGGGGTCTACAATGAGCAGTTCTTC.

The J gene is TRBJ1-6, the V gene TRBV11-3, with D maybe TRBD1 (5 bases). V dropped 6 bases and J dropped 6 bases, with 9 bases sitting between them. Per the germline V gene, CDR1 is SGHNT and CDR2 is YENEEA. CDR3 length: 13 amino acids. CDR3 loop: CASRGQGNSPLHF. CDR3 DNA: TGTGCCAGCAGGGGGCAGGGTAATTCACCCCTCCACTTT.

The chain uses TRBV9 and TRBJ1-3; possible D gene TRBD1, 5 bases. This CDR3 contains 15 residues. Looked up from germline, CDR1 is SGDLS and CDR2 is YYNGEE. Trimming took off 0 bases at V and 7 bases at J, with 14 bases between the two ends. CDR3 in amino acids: CASSVAGREWNTIYF. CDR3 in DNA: TGTGCCAGCAGCGTAGCAGGGAGGGAGTGGAACACCATATATTTT.

CDR3 nucleotides: TGCGCCAGCAGCCAAGACGCAGGGGGCGGCAATTCACCCCTCCACTTT. It yields the protein CASSQDAGGGNSPLHF. V usage is TRBV4-3 and J usage is TRBJ1-6, with 8 nucleotides matching TRBD1. J gave up 7 bases and V 0 bases, and 5 bases lay outside the gene matches. This CDR3 has 16 residues. Germline V gives CDR1 LGHNA, CDR2 YSLEER.

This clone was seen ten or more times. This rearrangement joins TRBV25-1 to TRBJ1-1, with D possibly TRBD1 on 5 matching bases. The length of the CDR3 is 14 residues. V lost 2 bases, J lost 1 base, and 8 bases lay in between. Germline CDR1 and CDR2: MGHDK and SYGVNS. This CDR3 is CASSESRANTEAFF. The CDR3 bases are TGTGCCAGCAGTGAAAGCAGGGCGAACACTGAAGCTTTCTTT.

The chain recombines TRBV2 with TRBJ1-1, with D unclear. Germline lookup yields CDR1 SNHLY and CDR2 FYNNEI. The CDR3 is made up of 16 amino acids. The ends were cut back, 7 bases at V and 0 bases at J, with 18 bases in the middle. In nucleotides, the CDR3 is TGTGCCAGCAATCAAAGACGTTGGAGTTTGAACACTGAAGCTTTCTTT. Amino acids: CASNQRRWSLNTEAFF. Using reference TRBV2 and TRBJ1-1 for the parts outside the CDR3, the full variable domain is EPEVTQTPSHQVTQMGQEVILRCVPISNHLYFYWYRQILGQKVEFLVSFYNNEISEKSEIFDDQFSVERPDGSNFTLKIRSTKLEDSAMYFCASNQRRWSLNTEAFFGQGTRLTVV.

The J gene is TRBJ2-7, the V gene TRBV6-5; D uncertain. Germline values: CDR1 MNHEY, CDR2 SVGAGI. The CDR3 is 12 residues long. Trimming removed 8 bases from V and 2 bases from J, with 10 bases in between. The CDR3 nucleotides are TGTGCCAGCCGACAAAACCCCTACGAGCAGTACTTC. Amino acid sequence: CASRQNPYEQYF.

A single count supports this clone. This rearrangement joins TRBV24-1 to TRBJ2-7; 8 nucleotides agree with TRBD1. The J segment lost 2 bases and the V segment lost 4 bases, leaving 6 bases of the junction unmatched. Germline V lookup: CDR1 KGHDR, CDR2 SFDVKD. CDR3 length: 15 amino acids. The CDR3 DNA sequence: TGTGCCACCAGTGACGCGGGACAGGCCCCCTACGAGCAGTACTTC. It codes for CATSDAGQAPYEQYF.

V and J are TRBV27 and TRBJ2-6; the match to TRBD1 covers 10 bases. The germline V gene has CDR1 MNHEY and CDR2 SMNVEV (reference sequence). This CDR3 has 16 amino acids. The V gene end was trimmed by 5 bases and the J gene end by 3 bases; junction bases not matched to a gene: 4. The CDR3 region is CASSRDRGFGANVLTF. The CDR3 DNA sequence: TGTGCCAGCAGTCGGGACAGGGGTTTTGGGGCCAACGTCCTGACTTTC.

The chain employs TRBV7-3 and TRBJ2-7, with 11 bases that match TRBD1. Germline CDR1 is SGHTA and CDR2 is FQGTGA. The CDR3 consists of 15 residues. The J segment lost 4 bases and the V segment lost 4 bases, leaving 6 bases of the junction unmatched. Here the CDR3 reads CASSSGTGGQYEQYF. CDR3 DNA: TGTGCCAGCAGCTCAGGGACAGGGGGTCAGTACGAGCAGTACTTC.

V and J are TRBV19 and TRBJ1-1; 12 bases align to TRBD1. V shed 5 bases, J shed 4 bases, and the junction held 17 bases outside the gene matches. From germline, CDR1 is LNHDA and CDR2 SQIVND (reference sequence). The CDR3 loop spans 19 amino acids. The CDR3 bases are TGTGCCAGTAGTGAGCCGGGGACAGGGGGCGAGAACCAGCTCACTGAAGCTTTCTTT. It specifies CASSEPGTGGENQLTEAFF.

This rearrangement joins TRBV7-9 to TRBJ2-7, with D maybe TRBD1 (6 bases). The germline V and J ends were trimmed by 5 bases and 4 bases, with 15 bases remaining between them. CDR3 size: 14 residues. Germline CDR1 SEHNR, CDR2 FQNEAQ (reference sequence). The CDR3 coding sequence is TGTGCCAGCAGCCGCCAACAGGGTCCATACGAGCAGTACTTC. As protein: CASSRQQGPYEQYF. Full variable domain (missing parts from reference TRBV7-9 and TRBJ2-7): DTGVSQNPRHKITKRGQNVTFRCDPISEHNRLYWYRQTLGQGPEFLTYFQNEAQLEKSRLLSDRFSAERPKGSFSTLEIQRTEQGDSAMYLCASSRQQGPYEQYFGPGTRLTVT.

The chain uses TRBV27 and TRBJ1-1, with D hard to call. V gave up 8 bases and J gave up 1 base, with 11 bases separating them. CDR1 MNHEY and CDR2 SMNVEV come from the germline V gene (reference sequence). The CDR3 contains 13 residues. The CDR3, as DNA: TGTGCCAGCGCCATACATTCGAACACTGAAGCTTTCTTT. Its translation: CASAIHSNTEAFF.

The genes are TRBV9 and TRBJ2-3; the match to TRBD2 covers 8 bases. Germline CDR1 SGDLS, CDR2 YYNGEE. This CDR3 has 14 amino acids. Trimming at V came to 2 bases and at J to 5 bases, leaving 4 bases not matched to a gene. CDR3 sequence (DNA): TGTGCCAGCAGCGTCGGGGGGACTAGAGATACGCAGTATTTT. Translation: CASSVGGTRDTQYF.

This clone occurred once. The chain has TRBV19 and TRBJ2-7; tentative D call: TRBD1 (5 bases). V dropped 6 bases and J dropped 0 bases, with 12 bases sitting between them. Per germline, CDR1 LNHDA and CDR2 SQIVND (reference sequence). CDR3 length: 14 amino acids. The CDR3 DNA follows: TGTGCCAGTAGACAGGACGGAACCTCCTACGAGCAGTACTTC. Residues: CASRQDGTSYEQYF.